The count of the clone carrying this T cell receptor beta chain is one. The record originates from a study of shared clonotypes between healthy human individuals. The protocol was immunoSEQ multiplex PCR, while the TCRdb copy is restricted to in-frame clones and leaves out a portion. The table records around 330,000 clones, around 67% of them present only once. Trimming stripped 5 bases from V and 0 bases from J, with 11 bases between. The CDR3 is 15 residues long. Germline-derived CDR1 and CDR2 are SGHRS and YFSETQ. Sequenced: memory CD4+ T cells sorted from blood. Subset reported: CD45RA-negative fraction. The sequence was obtained from a man aged 25 to 40 in good health. This chain joins TRBV5-1 and TRBJ2-2; D is perhaps TRBD1 (6 bases). The CDR3: CASRPGQTNTGELFF. Written as DNA, the CDR3 is TGCGCCAGCAGACCGGGACAAACGAACACCGGGGAGCTGTTTTTT.